This is a list of T cell receptor beta chains from one sample in a study of patients and donors after allogeneic stem cell transplantation. TCRdb re-derived calls from the RT-PCR reads in MiXCR, one entry per CDR3 protein. The sample shows more than 850,000 distinct CDR3 sequences, 15% to 20% of them seen only once. Source material: blood, either unsorted or a sorted T cell fraction (not recorded which). The receptors stem from a human donor who was either an allogeneic HSCT recipient or a stem cell or donor lymphocyte infusion donor (not recorded which). It is not recorded whose cells these are; they may come from a transplant donor. Each CDR3 is given with its conserved first and last residue. The D gene is left open where the match is weak. Where a row states a size, it is once, few, many or the class of an expanded clone; other rows omit it.

>16|TRBJ1-1|-|TRBV9|TRBD1
CASSGTGPMTNTEAFF
TGTGCCAGCAGCGGGACAGGACCCATGACGAACACTGAAGCTTTCTTT
>15|TRBJ2-7|-|TRBV7-2|TRBD2
CASSPRLAGASEQYF
TGTGCCAGCAGCCCGAGACTAGCGGGAGCCTCCGAGCAGTACTTC
>14|TRBJ2-7|few|TRBV5-1|-
CASSLEPGPYEQYF
TGCGCCAGCAGTCTAGAACCGGGACCGTACGAGCAGTACTTC
>15|TRBJ2-5|-|TRBV18|-
CASSGESGRQETQYF
TGTGCCAGCTCAGGGGAATCAGGGCGGCAAGAGACCCAGTACTTC
>12|TRBJ1-1|-|TRBV5-1|-
CASSLSTDEAFF
TGCGCCAGCAGCTTGTCAACGGATGAAGCTTTCTTT
>18|TRBJ2-6|few|TRBV6-5|-
CASSYFSAAGSGANVLTF
TGTGCCAGCAGTTACTTTTCGGCGGCAGGGTCTGGGGCCAACGTCCTGACTTTC
>15|TRBJ1-5|few|TRBV7-2|-
CASSLVGGKRQPQHF
TGTGCCAGCAGCTTAGTAGGAGGGAAGCGGCAGCCCCAGCATTTT
>14|TRBJ2-3|-|TRBV5-6|TRBD2
CASSIAGGQDTQYF
TGTGCCAGCAGCATAGCGGGGGGCCAAGATACGCAGTATTTT
>13|TRBJ2-1|many|TRBV27|-
CASSLERGNEQFF
TGTGCCAGCAGTTTGGAGAGGGGCAATGAGCAGTTCTTC
>16|TRBJ2-1|many|TRBV24-1|TRBD2
CATSDPGTSGYNEQFF
TGTGCCACCAGTGACCCTGGGACTAGCGGGTACAATGAGCAGTTCTTC
>16|TRBJ1-2|-|TRBV7-9|-
CASSLGQAPTHYGYTF
TGTGCCAGCAGCTTAGGTCAGGCTCCTACCCACTATGGCTACACCTTC
>19|TRBJ2-6|few|TRBV15|TRBD2
CATSRGRLAGHSGANVLTF
TGTGCCACCAGCAGAGGACGACTAGCGGGGCACTCTGGGGCCAACGTCCTGACTTTC
>14|TRBJ1-3|-|TRBV18|-
CASSRGERSSTIYF
TGTGCCAGCTCGCGGGGAGAGAGAAGCAGCACCATATATTTT
>14|TRBJ2-3|-|TRBV4-1|TRBD2
CASGGSWFTDTQYF
TGCGCCAGCGGCGGGAGTTGGTTTACAGATACGCAGTATTTT
>14|TRBJ1-1|-|TRBV6-1|TRBD1
CASSPGQGRPEAFF
TGTGCCAGCAGTCCGGGACAGGGCCGGCCTGAAGCTTTCTTT
>13|TRBJ2-2|-|TRBV5-1|-
CASSFPDTGELFF
TGCGCCAGCAGCTTCCCAGACACCGGGGAGCTGTTTTTT
>14|TRBJ1-5|-|TRBV27|-
CASSLGVLNQPQHF
TGTGCCAGCAGTTTGGGAGTTCTCAATCAGCCCCAGCATTTT
>14|TRBJ2-7|many|TRBV20-1|-
CSARDQKVFYEQYF
TGCAGTGCTAGAGATCAAAAGGTTTTCTACGAGCAGTACTTC
>14|TRBJ2-7|few|TRBV19|TRBD2
CASSKRESSYEQYF
TGTGCCAGTAGTAAGCGGGAGAGCTCCTACGAGCAGTACTTC
>16|TRBJ2-2|once|TRBV12-5|-
CASGGPGTTNTGELFF
TGTGCTAGTGGTGGTCCAGGGACGACGAACACCGGGGAGCTGTTTTTT
>16|TRBJ1-6|-|TRBV20-1|-
CSARRTASRVNSPLHF
TGCAGTGCCCGGCGAACAGCCTCCAGGGTTAATTCACCCCTCCACTTT
>14|TRBJ1-2|many|TRBV12-3/TRBV12-4|TRBD1
CASSAGQGAYGYTF
TGTGCCAGCAGTGCGGGACAGGGGGCTTATGGCTACACCTTC
>15|TRBJ2-3|-|TRBV12-3/TRBV12-4|TRBD2
CASSFKRGYPDTQYF
TGTGCCAGCAGTTTCAAGCGGGGGTATCCAGATACGCAGTATTTT
>14|TRBJ1-5|many|TRBV12-3/TRBV12-4|TRBD1
CASARDRERQPQHF
TGTGCCAGCGCGCGGGACAGGGAGCGGCAGCCCCAGCATTTT
>13|TRBJ1-2|few|TRBV20-1|-
CSARDRKGGGYTF
TGCAGTGCTAGAGATAGGAAGGGAGGAGGCTACACCTTC
>15|TRBJ2-5|-|TRBV27|-
CASSSTPTSGETQYF
TGTGCCAGCAGTTCGACCCCGACATCCGGGGAGACCCAGTACTTC
>14|TRBJ2-1|many|TRBV4-1|TRBD1
CASRGGTGVNEQFF
TGCGCCAGCAGGGGGGGGACAGGGGTCAATGAGCAGTTCTTC
>13|TRBJ2-3|few|TRBV20-1|TRBD1
CSVDRGLADTQYF
TGCAGTGTTGACAGGGGGTTGGCAGATACGCAGTATTTT
>15|TRBJ1-1|-|TRBV4-1|-
CASSQGPRGRTEAFF
TGCGCCAGCAGCCAAGGGCCGCGGGGTAGGACTGAAGCTTTCTTT